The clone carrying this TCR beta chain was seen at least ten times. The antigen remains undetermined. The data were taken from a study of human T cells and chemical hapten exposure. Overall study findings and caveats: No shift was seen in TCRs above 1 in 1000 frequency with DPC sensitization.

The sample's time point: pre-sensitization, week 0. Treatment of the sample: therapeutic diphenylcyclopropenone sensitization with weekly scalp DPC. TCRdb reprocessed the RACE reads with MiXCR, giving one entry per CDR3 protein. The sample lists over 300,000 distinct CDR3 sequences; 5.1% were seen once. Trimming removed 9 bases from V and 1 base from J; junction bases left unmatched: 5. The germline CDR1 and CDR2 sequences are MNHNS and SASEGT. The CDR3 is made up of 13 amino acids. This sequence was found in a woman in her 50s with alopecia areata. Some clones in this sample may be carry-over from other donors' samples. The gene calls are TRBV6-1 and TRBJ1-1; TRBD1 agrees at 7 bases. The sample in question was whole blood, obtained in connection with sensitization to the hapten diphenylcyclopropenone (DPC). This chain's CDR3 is CASSTGQNTEAFF. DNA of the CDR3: TGTGCCAGTTCGACAGGGCAGAACACTGAAGCTTTCTTT.